The 20 T cell receptor beta chains presented below share a single source sample, sequenced in a study of blood T cell repertoires in COVID-19. Libraries were prepared by immunoSEQ multiplex PCR; TCRdb keeps only in-frame clonotypes and omits some of them. The table shows a few hundred thousand clones, with about 85% occurring only once. The specimen sequenced was peripheral blood. The receptors here all came from a man aged 60-69 years who had recovered from COVID-19.

This clone was counted only a few times. This chain uses TRBV9 with TRBJ1-2; 7 bases are a match to TRBD1. Losses at the gene ends were 3 bases for V and 4 bases for J; bases not matched to a gene: 6. Germline CDR1 and CDR2: SGDLS and YYNGEE. This CDR3 has 14 amino acids. This chain's CDR3 is CASSDDRDVYGYTF. DNA for the CDR3: TGTGCCAGCAGCGACGACAGGGATGTCTATGGCTACACCTTC.

The chain recombines TRBV6-6 with TRBJ1-5; perhaps TRBD1 as D (5 bases). V lost 6 bases, J lost 5 bases, and 23 bases lay in between. Germline V gene data show CDR1 as MNHNY and CDR2 as SVGAGI (reference sequence). CDR3 length equals 17 residues. CDR3 residues: CASSRTSVQGWYQPQHF. CDR3 DNA: TGTGCCAGCAGCCGAACGTCCGTCCAGGGATGGTATCAGCCCCAGCATTTT.

CDR3 protein: CSVPTGGHGYTF. The CDR3 region has the DNA TGCAGCGTACCGACAGGGGGACATGGCTACACCTTC. The V and J genes are TRBV29-1 and TRBJ1-2; 9 bases line up with TRBD1. CDR3 length: 12 amino acids. Germline V lookup: CDR1 SQVTM, CDR2 ANQGSEA. V lost 6 bases and J lost 6; bases outside the gene matches: 5.

J is TRBJ2-7 and V is TRBV4-1; TRBD1 aligns across 7 bases. With V trimmed by 4 bases and J by 3 bases, 9 bases remained unmatched. Germline CDR1 MGHRA, CDR2 YSYEKL. The CDR3 spans 15 residues. The CDR3 here is CASSPAGTELYEQYF. The CDR3 nucleotides read TGCGCCAGCAGCCCAGCCGGGACAGAACTCTACGAGCAGTACTTC.

This chain connects TRBV4-2 to TRBJ1-3, with D uncertain. The CDR3 contains 16 residues. The V gene's germline CDR1 is LGHNA and CDR2 YNFKEQ. V was shortened by 0 bases and J by 0 bases, with 9 bases between the two germline ends. Here the CDR3 reads CASSQEAGTSGNTIYF. For the CDR3, the DNA is TGTGCCAGCAGCCAAGAGGCAGGAACCTCTGGAAACACCATATATTTT.

CDR3 sequence reads: CASSQRRTVSGYTQYF. CDR3 DNA sequence: TGTGCCAGCTCGCAGAGGAGGACAGTCTCAGGATATACGCAGTATTTT. The rearrangement uses TRBV18 and TRBJ2-3; D is possibly TRBD1 (6 bases). The CDR3 consists of 16 residues. V lost 6 bases, J lost 7 bases, and 23 bases lay in between. Germline V CDR1 and CDR2: KGHSH, LQKENI.

CDR3 in amino acids: CATSDVRDTNTGELFF. CDR3 nucleotides: TGTGCCACCAGTGATGTCCGGGACACCAACACCGGGGAGCTGTTTTTT. The chain links TRBV24-1 to TRBJ2-2; perhaps TRBD1 as D (6 bases). Trimming left V 3 bases short and J 2 bases short, with 12 bases between. This CDR3 is 16 amino acids long. Germline V gives CDR1 KGHDR, CDR2 SFDVKD.

This rearrangement joins TRBV12-3 or TRBV12-4 to TRBJ2-1, with unresolved D. V lost 5 bases, J lost 6 bases, and 8 bases lay in between. The CDR3 spans 12 residues. The CDR3 sequence: CASSLPINEQFF. The CDR3 bases are TGTGCCAGCAGTCTACCTATCAATGAGCAGTTCTTC.

A word on this clone: Germline and junction disagree at one end, which may indicate a read error. The J gene is TRBJ1-1, the V gene TRBV28; tentatively, D is TRBD1 (6 bases). This CDR3 contains 10 residues. Germline V lookup: CDR1 MDHEN, CDR2 SYDVKM. CDR3 DNA sequence: TGTGCCAGCAGGCAAAACAGGGTAGACTTT. It translates to CASRQNRVDF.

The chain joins TRBV7-2 to TRBJ2-2, with 10 nucleotides matching TRBD2. From germline, CDR1 is SGHTA and CDR2 FQGNSA. This CDR3 has 17 amino acids. With 2 bases clipped from V and 5 bases from J, the junction kept 8 bases outside the gene matches. The CDR3 sequence: CASSLNKLAGRTGELFF. CDR3 in DNA: TGTGCCAGCAGCTTAAATAAACTAGCGGGGAGGACCGGGGAGCTGTTTTTT.

The chain employs TRBV5-1 and TRBJ2-1; TRBD2 agrees at 14 bases. Germline V gives CDR1 SGHRS, CDR2 YFSETQ. The CDR3 runs 21 residues. V trimming: 3 bases; J trimming: 0 bases; junction bases outside the gene matches: 14. CDR3 residues: CASSSDRTSGGLTGSYNEQFF. The CDR3 DNA reads as TGCGCCAGCAGCTCGGACCGGACTAGCGGGGGGTTAACTGGCTCCTACAATGAGCAGTTCTTC.

This clone was seen more than once but under ten times. This chain joins TRBV19 and TRBJ2-2, with 8 bases that match TRBD1. The CDR3 runs 14 residues. Germline loops: CDR1 LNHDA, CDR2 SQIVND (reference sequence). Trimming cost V 6 bases and J 8 bases; bases outside gene matches: 8. CDR3 in amino acids: CASSLRGQPGELFF. CDR3 nucleotides: TGTGCCAGTAGCCTCAGGGGGCAGCCTGGGGAGCTGTTTTTT.

The V call is TRBV7-2, the J call TRBJ2-2, with D possibly matching TRBD1 (5 bases). With 5 bases removed from V and 6 bases from J, the gap between germline ends came to 13 bases. CDR1 SGHTA and CDR2 FQGNSA come from the germline V gene. CDR3 length: 14 residues. The CDR3 loop is CASSPSSGPGELFF. CDR3 nucleotides: TGTGCCAGCAGCCCCTCCTCAGGGCCCGGGGAGCTGTTTTTT.

The V call is TRBV7-2, the J call TRBJ2-1; 13 bases match TRBD2. The germline CDR1 and CDR2 sequences are SGHTA and FQGNSA. V shed 0 bases and J 9 bases; nucleotides not matched to a gene: 8. The length of the CDR3 is 17 residues. The CDR3 DNA sequence: TGTGCCAGCAGCTTAGCACTACTAGCGGGGGGGCCGAGTGAGCAGTTCTTC. Protein sequence: CASSLALLAGGPSEQFF. The full variable domain, rest sourced from reference TRBV7-2 and TRBJ2-1, is GAGVSQSPSNKVTEKGKDVELRCDPISGHTALYWYRQSLGQGLEFLIYFQGNSAPDKSGLPSDRFSAERTGGSVSTLTIQRTQQEDSAVYLCASSLALLAGGPSEQFFGPGTRLTVL.

The chain joins TRBV9 to TRBJ2-1; TRBD2 aligns across 11 bases. CDR1 is SGDLS and CDR2 is YYNGEE in the germline V gene. The CDR3 is made up of 21 amino acids. The J segment lost 6 bases and the V segment lost 0 bases, leaving 20 bases of the junction unmatched. CDR3 sequence: CASSVEPSPYPLAGGLNEQFF. The DNA of the CDR3 is TGTGCCAGCAGCGTAGAGCCCTCCCCCTACCCGCTAGCGGGGGGACTCAATGAGCAGTTCTTC.

This chain links TRBV7-2 with TRBJ1-1, with TRBD1 identical over 7 bases. Losses at the gene ends were 5 bases for V and 4 bases for J; bases not matched to a gene: 22. CDR3 length equals 19 residues. Per germline, CDR1 SGHTA and CDR2 FQGNSA. The CDR3 protein is CASSGDFVGTALWGTEAFF. The CDR3 coding sequence is TGTGCCAGCAGCGGCGACTTCGTCGGGACAGCCCTCTGGGGCACTGAAGCTTTCTTT.

V gene TRBV15 combines with J gene TRBJ2-4; 7 bases fit TRBD2. V was pared by 2 bases and J by 9 bases, with 4 bases of the junction left unmatched. Germline V gene data show CDR1 as LNHNV and CDR2 as YYDKDF (reference sequence). This CDR3 contains 13 residues. The CDR3 reads CATSRRWEGIQYF. CDR3 DNA: TGTGCCACCAGCAGACGTTGGGAGGGCATTCAGTACTTC.

The gene calls are TRBV5-4 and TRBJ1-2, with a possible D match to TRBD1 (6 bases). Trimming left V 4 bases short and J 5 bases short, with 21 bases between. Germline values: CDR1 SGHNT, CDR2 YYREEE (reference sequence). The CDR3 length is 16 residues. The CDR3 here is CASSLTPGQTPYGYTF. CDR3 DNA sequence: TGTGCCAGCAGCCTCACTCCCGGACAGACTCCTTATGGCTACACCTTC.

The rearrangement links TRBV4-2 to TRBJ1-5; D is undetermined. The germline V gene encodes CDR1 LGHNA and CDR2 YNFKEQ. V was cut by 4 bases and J by 2 bases, with 15 bases left in between. The length of the CDR3 is 16 residues. CDR3 DNA sequence: TGTGCCAGCAGCCTCAATCTACATGGAGGCAATCAGCCCCAGCATTTT. Residues: CASSLNLHGGNQPQHF.

The V and J genes are TRBV7-9 and TRBJ1-1; the D gene is possibly TRBD1 (5 bases). Germline lookup yields CDR1 SEHNR and CDR2 FQNEAQ (reference sequence). Trimming shortened V by 5 bases and J by 10 bases, and 17 bases separated the two germline ends. This CDR3 has 13 amino acids. CDR3 in amino acids: CASSLRTSKTAFF. CDR3 DNA: TGTGCCAGCAGCCTCCGGACAAGCAAGACAGCTTTCTTT.